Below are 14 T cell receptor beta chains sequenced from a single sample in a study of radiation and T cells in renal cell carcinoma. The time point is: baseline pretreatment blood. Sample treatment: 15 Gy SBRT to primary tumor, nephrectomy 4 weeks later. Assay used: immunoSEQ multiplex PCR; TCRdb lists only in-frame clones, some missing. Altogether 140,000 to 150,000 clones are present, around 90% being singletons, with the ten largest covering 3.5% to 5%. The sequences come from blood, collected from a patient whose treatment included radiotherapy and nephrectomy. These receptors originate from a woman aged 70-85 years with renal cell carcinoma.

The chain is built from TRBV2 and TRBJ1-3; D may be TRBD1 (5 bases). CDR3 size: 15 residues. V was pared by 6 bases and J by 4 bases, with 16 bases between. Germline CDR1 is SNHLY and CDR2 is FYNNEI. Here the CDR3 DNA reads TGTGCCAGCAGAGAGAGAGGGACGCTAGGAAACACCATATATTTT. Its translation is CASRERGTLGNTIYF.

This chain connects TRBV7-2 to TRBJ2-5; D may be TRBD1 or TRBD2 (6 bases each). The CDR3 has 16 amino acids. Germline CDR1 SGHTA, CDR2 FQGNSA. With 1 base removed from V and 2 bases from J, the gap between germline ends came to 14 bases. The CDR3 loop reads CASSLERGVTQETQYF. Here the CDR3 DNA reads TGTGCCAGCAGCTTAGAAAGGGGGGTAACTCAAGAGACCCAGTACTTC.

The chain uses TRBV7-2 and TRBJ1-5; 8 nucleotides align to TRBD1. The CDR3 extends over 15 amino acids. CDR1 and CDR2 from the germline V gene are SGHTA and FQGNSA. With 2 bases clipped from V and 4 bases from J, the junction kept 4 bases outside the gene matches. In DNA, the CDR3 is TGTGCCAGCAGCTTACCGGGACAGGCTAATCAGCCCCAGCATTTT. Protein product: CASSLPGQANQPQHF.

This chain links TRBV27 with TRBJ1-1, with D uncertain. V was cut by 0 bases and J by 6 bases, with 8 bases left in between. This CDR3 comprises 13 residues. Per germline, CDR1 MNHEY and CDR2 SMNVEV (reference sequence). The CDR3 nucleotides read TGTGCCAGCAGTTTATCCGGGAATGCTGAAGCTTTCTTT. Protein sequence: CASSLSGNAEAFF.

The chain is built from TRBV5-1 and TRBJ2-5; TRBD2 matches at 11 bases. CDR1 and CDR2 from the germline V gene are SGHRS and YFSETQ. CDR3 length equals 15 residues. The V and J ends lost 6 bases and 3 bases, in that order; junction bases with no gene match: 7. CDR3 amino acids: CASTRTSGPEETQYF. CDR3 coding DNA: TGCGCCAGCACCCGGACTAGCGGGCCTGAAGAGACCCAGTACTTC. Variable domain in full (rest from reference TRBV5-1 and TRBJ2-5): KAGVTQTPRYLIKTRGQQVTLSCSPISGHRSVSWYQQTPGQGLQFLFEYFSETQRNKGNFPGRFSGRQFSNSRSEMNVSTLELGDSALYLCASTRTSGPEETQYFGPGTRLLVL.

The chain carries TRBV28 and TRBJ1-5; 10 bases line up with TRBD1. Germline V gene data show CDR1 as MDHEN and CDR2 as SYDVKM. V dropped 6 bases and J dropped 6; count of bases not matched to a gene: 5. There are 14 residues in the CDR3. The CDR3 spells CASSYRTGGQPQHF. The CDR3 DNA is TGTGCCAGCAGCTACCGGACAGGGGGTCAGCCCCAGCATTTT. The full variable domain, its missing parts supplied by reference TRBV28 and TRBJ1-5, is DVKVTQSSRYLVKRTGEKVFLECVQDMDHENMFWYRQDPGLGLRLIYFSYDVKMKEKGDIPEGYSVSREKKERFSLILESASTNQTSMYLCASSYRTGGQPQHFGDGTRLSIL.

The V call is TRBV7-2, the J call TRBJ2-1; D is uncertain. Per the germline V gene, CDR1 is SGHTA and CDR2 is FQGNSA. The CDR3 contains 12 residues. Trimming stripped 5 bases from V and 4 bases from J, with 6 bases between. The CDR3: CASSRSYNEQFF. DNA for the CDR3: TGTGCCAGCAGCAGGAGTTACAATGAGCAGTTCTTC.

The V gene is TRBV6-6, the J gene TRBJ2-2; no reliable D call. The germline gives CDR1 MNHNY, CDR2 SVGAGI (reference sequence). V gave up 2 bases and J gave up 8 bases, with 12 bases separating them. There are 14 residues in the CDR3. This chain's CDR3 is CASSYTEVGGELFF. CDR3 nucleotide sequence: TGTGCCAGCAGTTACACCGAGGTCGGGGGGGAGCTGTTTTTT.

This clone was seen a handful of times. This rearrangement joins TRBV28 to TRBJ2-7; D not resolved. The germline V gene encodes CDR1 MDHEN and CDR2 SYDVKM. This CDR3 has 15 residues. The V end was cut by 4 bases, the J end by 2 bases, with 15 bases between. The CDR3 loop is CASSSEQNSPYEQYF. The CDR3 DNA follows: TGTGCCAGCAGTTCTGAACAGAATAGTCCCTACGAGCAGTACTTC.

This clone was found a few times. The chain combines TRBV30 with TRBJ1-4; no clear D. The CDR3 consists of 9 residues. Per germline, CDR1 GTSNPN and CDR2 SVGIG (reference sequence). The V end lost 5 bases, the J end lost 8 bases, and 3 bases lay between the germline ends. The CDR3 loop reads CAWGEKLFF. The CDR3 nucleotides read TGTGCCTGGGGGGAAAAACTGTTTTTT.

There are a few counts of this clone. This CDR3 is CASSLGQGGVNSPLHF. The CDR3 nucleotides read TGCGCCAGCAGCTTGGGGCAGGGTGGAGTTAATTCACCCCTCCACTTT. The chain joins TRBV5-1 to TRBJ1-6, with a weak D call TRBD1 (5 bases). This CDR3 comprises 16 residues. Germline-derived CDR1 and CDR2 are SGHRS and YFSETQ. V shed 0 bases and J shed 6 bases, with 13 bases lying between them. Looking up the rest from reference TRBV5-1 and TRBJ1-6 gives the full variable domain: KAGVTQTPRYLIKTRGQQVTLSCSPISGHRSVSWYQQTPGQGLQFLFEYFSETQRNKGNFPGRFSGRQFSNSRSEMNVSTLELGDSALYLCASSLGQGGVNSPLHFGNGTRLTVT.

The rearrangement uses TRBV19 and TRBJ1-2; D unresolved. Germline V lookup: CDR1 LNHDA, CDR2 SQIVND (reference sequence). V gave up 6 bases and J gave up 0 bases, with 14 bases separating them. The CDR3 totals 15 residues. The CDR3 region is CASRASEWANYGYTF. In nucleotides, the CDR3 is TGTGCCAGTAGGGCCTCAGAATGGGCTAACTATGGCTACACCTTC. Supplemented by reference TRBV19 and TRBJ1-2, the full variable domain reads DGGITQSPKYLFRKEGQNVTLSCEQNLNHDAMYWYRQDPGQGLRLIYYSQIVNDFQKGDIAEGYSVSREKKESFPLTVTSAQKNPTAFYLCASRASEWANYGYTFGSGTRLTVV.

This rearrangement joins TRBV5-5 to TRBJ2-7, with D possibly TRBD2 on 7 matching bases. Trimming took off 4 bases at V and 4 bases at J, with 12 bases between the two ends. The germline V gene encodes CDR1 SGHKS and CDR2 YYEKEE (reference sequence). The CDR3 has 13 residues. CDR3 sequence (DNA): TGTGCCAGCAGCCGGGGGGCCGGGTACGAGCAGTACTTC. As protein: CASSRGAGYEQYF.

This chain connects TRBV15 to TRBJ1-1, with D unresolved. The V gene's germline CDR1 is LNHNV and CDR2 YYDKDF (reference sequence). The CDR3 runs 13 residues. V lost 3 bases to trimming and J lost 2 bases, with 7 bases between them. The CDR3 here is CATSSQINTEAFF. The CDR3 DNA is TGTGCCACCAGCAGTCAGATAAACACTGAAGCTTTCTTT.